A selection of T cell receptor beta chains follows, all from one sample in a study of blood T cell repertoires in COVID-19. Sequencing was performed with immunoSEQ multiplex PCR; in TCRdb, only in-frame clones are kept and a portion is missing. This table has about 440,000 clones, roughly 85% appearing once. Sequencing was carried out using PBMCs or T cells enriched from blood (not recorded which). These receptors were collected from a woman aged 18-35 years with acute COVID-19. The CDR3 runs from the conserved cysteine through the conserved F or W. The order of the fields is J gene, CDR3 length, V gene, CDR3 protein.

TRBJ1-2 | 15 | TRBV9 | CASSVGYSTNYGYTF
TRBJ1-6 | 14 | TRBV2 | CASRGDSNNSPLHF
TRBJ1-4 | 13 | TRBV6-5 | CASSWTGREKLFF
TRBJ2-1 | 12 | TRBV10-1 | CASSVRDNEQFF
TRBJ1-1 | 13 | TRBV5-6 | CASSRALNTEAFF
TRBJ1-3 | 16 | TRBV7-2 | CASSSDPSAGVNTIYF
TRBJ2-1 | 16 | TRBV5-4 | CASRPVTGSSYNEQFF
TRBJ1-3 | 14 | TRBV10-2 | CASSESGPRNTIYF
TRBJ2-1 | 16 | TRBV5-1 | CASRARTSGGQDEQFF
TRBJ2-5 | 14 | TRBV4-1 | CASSQEPGEETQYF
TRBJ2-2 | 17 | TRBV15 | CATSRGLAGAGAGELFF
TRBJ2-7 | 15 | TRBV5-4 | CASSLGSGNFYEQYF
TRBJ2-3 | 12 | TRBV20-1 | CSASLSTDTQYF
TRBJ1-5 | 14 | TRBV19 | CASSMGQIDQPQHF
TRBJ2-7 | 16 | TRBV7-2 | CASSYTGGRKGYEQYF
TRBJ1-5 | 16 | TRBV5-6 | CASSFRDPLRNQPQHF
TRBJ2-7 | 14 | TRBV7-2 | CASSPGSGPYEQYF
TRBJ2-1 | 13 | TRBV21-1 | CASSTLRDTEQFF